The subject of this entry is one TCR beta chain. Its antigen is as yet unknown. By 5'RACE template switching, TCR cDNA was produced, with a universal primer site and UMIs added in the process. TCRdb processed the 5' RACE reads anew with MiXCR; each CDR3 protein has one entry. In the table there are some 99,000 distinct CDR3 sequences, 5.8% of which are singletons. CDR1 and CDR2 (germline): SGDLS, YYNGEE. J gave up 0 bases and V 4 bases, and 6 bases lay outside the gene matches. The CDR3 has 15 residues. These data originate in a study of T cells after yellow fever vaccination. Study at large: Fractions containing few cells were prepared with SMART-Seq v4 Ultra Low Input. Overall study findings and caveats: Subsequent to the booster, the majority of primary-vaccination clones reappeared (roughly 96% CD4, 80% to 90% CD8).

The J gene is TRBJ2-7, the V gene TRBV9; 8 bases match TRBD1. This specimen consisted of CD8+ T cells sorted from PBMCs, obtained 10 days after the yellow fever booster vaccination. This clonotype was obtained from a man between 18 and 29 years old who received the YFV17D yellow fever vaccine. In DNA, the CDR3 is TGTGCCAGCAGCTCCGGGACAGGCCTCTCCTACGAGCAGTACTTC. This codes for CASSSGTGLSYEQYF.